Following are 27 T cell receptor beta chains from one sample sequenced in a study of CD8 T cells in Susac syndrome. RNA amounts of about 0.45 to 1 ug underwent reverse transcription with random hexamers. TCRdb recomputed calls from the immunoSEQ multiplex PCR reads with MiXCR, one row per CDR3 protein. The data show some 130,000 distinct CDR3 sequences, 80% to 85% seen once. Sample: CD8+ T cells from PBMCs. The source is a human donor with multiple sclerosis.

The gene calls are TRBV28 and TRBJ1-2, with D unresolved. The germline V gene has CDR1 MDHEN and CDR2 SYDVKM. V was trimmed by 3 bases and J by 2 bases, leaving 10 bases between them. CDR3 length: 14 amino acids. CDR3 nucleotides: TGTGCCAGCAGTTTTACGCAGGAGAACTATGGCTACACCTTC. Its translation is CASSFTQENYGYTF.

This chain links TRBV4-1 with TRBJ2-3; TRBD2 aligns across 9 bases. The CDR3 extends over 13 amino acids. The germline V gene encodes CDR1 MGHRA and CDR2 YSYEKL. V lost 8 bases to trimming and J lost 4 bases; unmatched junction nucleotides: 4. CDR3: CASGTSWADTQYF. Written as DNA, the CDR3 is TGCGCCAGCGGGACTAGCTGGGCAGATACGCAGTATTTT.

The chain links TRBV2 to TRBJ2-7; 13 bases align to TRBD2. The CDR3 extends over 17 amino acids. J gave up 3 bases and V 3 bases, and 8 bases lay outside the gene matches. Germline V lookup: CDR1 SNHLY, CDR2 FYNNEI. The CDR3 coding sequence is TGTGCCAGCAGTGATCACCGGACTAGCGGGGGTTTCTACGAGCAGTACTTC. As protein: CASSDHRTSGGFYEQYF.

The rearrangement links TRBV5-4 to TRBJ1-1; maybe TRBD1 (6 bases). Germline assignment: CDR1 SGHNT and CDR2 YYREEE (reference sequence). This CDR3 contains 16 residues. V lost 5 bases and J 2 bases, leaving 19 bases between the germline ends. The CDR3 DNA reads TGTGCCAGCAGTTCCCCCGCGGGGGGCGGAAACACTGAAGCTTTCTTT. Translation: CASSSPAGGGNTEAFF.

The chain uses TRBV2 and TRBJ1-1; no clear D. The germline gives CDR1 SNHLY, CDR2 FYNNEI. V lost 6 bases and J 0 bases, leaving 20 bases between the germline ends. This CDR3 contains 17 residues. The CDR3 bases are TGTGCCAGCAGGATTACCGTGCAAGCGCCCATGAACACTGAAGCTTTCTTT. It is translated as CASRITVQAPMNTEAFF.

The chain has TRBV19 and TRBJ2-2; TRBD1 agrees at 10 bases. The CDR3 sequence is 20 residues long. Trimming took 2 bases from V and 7 from J; bases not matched to a gene: 19. Germline lookup yields CDR1 LNHDA and CDR2 SQIVND (reference sequence). The CDR3 region has the DNA TGTGCCAGTAGTATAAAGACAGGGGGCGCACGGTCGTATAGTTTCGGGGAGCTGTTTTTT. It specifies CASSIKTGGARSYSFGELFF.

The chain links TRBV3-1 to TRBJ2-1; 11 bases are shared with TRBD2. The germline V gene has CDR1 LGHDT and CDR2 YNNKEL (reference sequence). J gave up 4 bases and V 2 bases, and 7 bases lay outside the gene matches. CDR3 length: 17 residues. The CDR3 region has the DNA TGTGCCAGCAGCCAACCCGCCGGGACTAGCGGTTACAATGAGCAGTTCTTC. Protein sequence: CASSQPAGTSGYNEQFF.

V and J are TRBV19 and TRBJ2-2, with D tentatively TRBD1 or TRBD2 (5 bases each). Germline CDR1 is LNHDA and CDR2 is SQIVND (reference sequence). The CDR3 consists of 16 residues. Deletions cut 3 bases from V and 4 bases from J, with 15 bases between. The DNA for the CDR3 is TGTGCCAGTAGTATCCCTATGTGGGGGTTCACCGGGGAGCTGTTTTTT. Translating it yields CASSIPMWGFTGELFF.

V usage is TRBV7-9 and J usage is TRBJ2-3; D might be TRBD1 (6 bases). CDR3 size: 16 residues. V was cut by 3 bases and J by 4 bases, with 17 bases left in between. Germline CDR1 reads SEHNR; CDR2 reads FQNEAQ (reference sequence). CDR3 bases: TGTGCCAGCAGCTTCTTAACAGGGTGGGCGGCAGATACGCAGTATTTT. This codes for CASSFLTGWAADTQYF. Filled out from reference TRBV7-9 and TRBJ2-3, the complete variable domain reads DTGVSQNPRHKITKRGQNVTFRCDPISEHNRLYWYRQTLGQGPEFLTYFQNEAQLEKSRLLSDRFSAERPKGSFSTLEIQRTEQGDSAMYLCASSFLTGWAADTQYFGPGTRLTVL.

V usage is TRBV5-6 and J usage is TRBJ2-7; D gene uncertain. Trimming stripped 1 base from V and 5 bases from J, with 7 bases between. CDR1 is SGHDT and CDR2 is YYEEEE in the germline V gene. The CDR3 has 12 residues. CDR3 residues: CASSLSVHEQYF. In DNA form, the CDR3 reads TGTGCCAGCAGCTTGAGTGTCCACGAGCAGTACTTC.

This clonotype came up once. J is TRBJ2-3 and V is TRBV7-8, with D possibly matching TRBD2 (5 bases). The CDR3 sequence is 16 residues long. CDR1 and CDR2 (germline): SGHVS, FQNEAQ. V lost 5 bases to trimming and J lost 7 bases, with 22 bases between them. The CDR3 DNA sequence: TGTGCCAGCAGCCCAGCACTAACGGGGAGTGGATATACGCAGTATTTT. Its protein is CASSPALTGSGYTQYF. Using reference TRBV7-8 and TRBJ2-3 for the parts outside the CDR3, the full variable domain is GAGVSQSPRYKVAKRGQDVALRCDPISGHVSLFWYQQALGQGPEFLTYFQNEAQLDKSGLPSDRFFAERPEGSVSTLKIQRTQQEDSAVYLCASSPALTGSGYTQYFGPGTRLTVL.

This chain joins TRBV11-2 and TRBJ1-2; no reliable D call. Germline CDR1 and CDR2: SGHAT and FQNNGV. The CDR3 totals 13 residues. Trimming cost V 4 bases and J 7 bases, with 13 bases left between them. The CDR3 sequence: CASSSNNEVGYTF. In DNA form, the CDR3 reads TGTGCCAGCAGCTCTAACAACGAGGTTGGCTACACCTTC. Full variable domain (missing parts from reference TRBV11-2 and TRBJ1-2): EAGVAQSPRYKIIEKRQSVAFWCNPISGHATLYWYQQILGQGPKLLIQFQNNGVVDDSQLPKDRFSAERLKGVDSTLKIQPAKLEDSAVYLCASSSNNEVGYTFGSGTRLTVV.

Only one count was recorded for this clonotype. V and J are TRBV29-1 and TRBJ1-1; TRBD1 is a possible D gene (6 bases). This CDR3 is 16 amino acids long. Trimming cost V 8 bases and J 1 base, with 23 bases left between them. CDR1 SQVTM and CDR2 ANQGSEA come from the germline V gene. In nucleotides, the CDR3 is TGCAGCTCCGTCGGGGGGGCGGGAGAGTGGAACACTGAAGCTTTCTTT. It codes for CSSVGGAGEWNTEAFF.

The J gene is TRBJ2-3, the V gene TRBV27, with a possible D match to TRBD2 (7 bases). CDR3 length: 16 amino acids. Per the germline V gene, CDR1 is MNHEY and CDR2 is SMNVEV (reference sequence). Trimming removed 0 bases from V and 1 base from J, with 11 bases in between. CDR3 sequence: CASSLSAGAGTDTQYF. The DNA for the CDR3 is TGTGCCAGCAGTTTATCGGCGGGGGCCGGCACAGATACGCAGTATTTT.

V gene TRBV3-1 combines with J gene TRBJ1-5; possible D gene TRBD1, 5 bases. Germline CDR1 LGHDT, CDR2 YNNKEL (reference sequence). CDR3 size: 14 residues. V was shortened by 1 base and J by 9 bases, with 13 bases between the two germline ends. For the CDR3, the DNA is TGTGCCAGCAGCCAAGTCTCCCTCCAGGGGCCCCAGCATTTT. This sequence encodes CASSQVSLQGPQHF.

The CDR3 spells CASSLVSAEPGGGFSEKLFF. DNA of the CDR3: TGTGCCAGCAGCTTAGTTTCCGCCGAACCCGGAGGGGGGTTTAGTGAAAAACTGTTTTTT. V gene TRBV11-1 combines with J gene TRBJ1-4; TRBD1 might be the D (6 bases). The CDR3 sequence is 20 residues long. The germline V gene encodes CDR1 SGHAT and CDR2 FQDESV (reference sequence). V lost 1 base, J lost 7 bases, and 28 bases lay in between.

The rearrangement joins TRBV6-2 or TRBV6-3 to TRBJ2-7; TRBD2 is a possible D gene (5 bases). This CDR3 has 14 residues. Germline assignment: CDR1 MNHEY and CDR2 SVGEGT. Trimming removed 7 bases from V and 2 bases from J, with 15 bases in between. Written as DNA, the CDR3 is TGTGCCAGCACCATTGACGGAGGCACCTACGAGCAGTACGTC. Its protein product is CASTIDGGTYEQYV.

The chain is built from TRBV5-4 and TRBJ1-1; possibly TRBD1 for D (5 bases). The CDR3 runs 16 residues. V lost 4 bases to trimming and J lost 4 bases, with 20 bases between them. Germline V lookup: CDR1 SGHNT, CDR2 YYREEE (reference sequence). Here the CDR3 reads CASSPSAGTAVTEAFF. CDR3 DNA sequence: TGTGCCAGCAGCCCTAGTGCCGGGACGGCGGTCACTGAAGCTTTCTTT. Drawing the rest from reference TRBV5-4 and TRBJ1-1, the complete variable domain is ETGVTQSPTHLIKTRGQQVTLRCSSQSGHNTVSWYQQALGQGPQFIFQYYREEENGRGNFPPRFSGLQFPNYSSELNVNALELDDSALYLCASSPSAGTAVTEAFFGQGTRLTVV.

The gene calls are TRBV2 and TRBJ2-7; no reliable D call. The ends were cut back, 3 bases at V and 3 bases at J, with 9 bases in the middle. The germline gives CDR1 SNHLY, CDR2 FYNNEI. The CDR3 covers 13 residues. The DNA of the CDR3 is TGTGCCAGCAGTGATGGCAGGTTCTACGAGCAGTACTTC. Translated: CASSDGRFYEQYF.

The V and J genes are TRBV5-6 and TRBJ2-2; TRBD1 matches at 7 bases. In germline, CDR1 is SGHDT, CDR2 YYEEEE. This CDR3 contains 13 residues. V was pared by 5 bases and J by 9 bases, with 7 bases of the junction left unmatched. This CDR3 is CASSQTGSWELFF. CDR3 coding DNA: TGTGCCAGCAGTCAGACAGGGTCCTGGGAGCTGTTTTTT.

V is TRBV9 and J is TRBJ2-1; the D gene is possibly TRBD2 (6 bases). The germline V gene encodes CDR1 SGDLS and CDR2 YYNGEE. The CDR3 is 14 residues long. V lost 3 bases to trimming and J lost 4 bases, with 11 bases between them. CDR3 coding DNA: TGTGCCAGCAGCGCGGCGGGGATGTACAATGAGCAGTTCTTC. Protein: CASSAAGMYNEQFF.

The genes are TRBV19 and TRBJ1-1; unclear D gene. V was cut by 6 bases and J by 5 bases, with 16 bases left in between. The CDR3 is 14 amino acids. Germline assignment: CDR1 LNHDA and CDR2 SQIVND (reference sequence). The DNA for the CDR3 is TGTGCCAGTAGCGCGGGTCACTGGGTGACTGAAGCTTTCTTT. It encodes CASSAGHWVTEAFF.

This clonotype occurred once. The chain is built from TRBV24-1 and TRBJ1-1, with D unresolved. This CDR3 is built from 14 residues. The ends were cut back, 6 bases at V and 2 bases at J, with 12 bases in the middle. The germline V gene has CDR1 KGHDR and CDR2 SFDVKD. This CDR3 is CATSNNGVNTEAFF. The CDR3 region has the DNA TGTGCCACCAGTAATAACGGAGTTAACACTGAAGCTTTCTTT.

The V gene is TRBV4-1, the J gene TRBJ2-1, with TRBD2 matching 8 bases. The length of the CDR3 is 15 residues. V trimming: 2 bases; J trimming: 6 bases; junction bases outside the gene matches: 6. Germline CDR1 is MGHRA and CDR2 is YSYEKL. CDR3 DNA sequence: TGCGCCAGCAGCCAATTGTTCGGGGGGGCCAATGAGCAGTTCTTC. Translation gives CASSQLFGGANEQFF.

V usage is TRBV2 and J usage is TRBJ2-5; tentatively, D is TRBD1 (6 bases). The CDR3 consists of 12 residues. Trimming removed 10 bases at V and 5 bases at J, with 14 bases between. From germline, CDR1 is SNHLY and CDR2 FYNNEI. The CDR3 protein is CAILQGTETQYF. Here the CDR3 DNA reads TGTGCCATTCTACAGGGCACGGAGACCCAGTACTTC.

V usage is TRBV13 and J usage is TRBJ2-3; D possibly corresponds to TRBD2 (9 bases). The CDR3 sequence is 19 residues long. V lost 4 bases and J lost 2, with 25 bases in between. Per the germline V gene, CDR1 is PRHDT and CDR2 is FYEKMQ (reference sequence). The CDR3 region is CASSSRQGPRTSVTDTQYF. CDR3 sequence (DNA): TGTGCCAGCAGCTCTCGACAGGGGCCCCGGACTAGCGTCACAGATACGCAGTATTTT.

This clonotype came up once. The chain couples TRBV10-3 to TRBJ1-2, with D possibly being TRBD1 (5 bases). The CDR3 has 13 amino acids. Germline CDR1 is ENHRY and CDR2 is SYGVKD. Trimming pared 0 bases from V and 8 bases from J, leaving 10 bases between. The CDR3 nucleotides are TGTGCCATCAGTGAGTCGGTAGGGGTGGGCTACACCTTC. As protein: CAISESVGVGYTF.